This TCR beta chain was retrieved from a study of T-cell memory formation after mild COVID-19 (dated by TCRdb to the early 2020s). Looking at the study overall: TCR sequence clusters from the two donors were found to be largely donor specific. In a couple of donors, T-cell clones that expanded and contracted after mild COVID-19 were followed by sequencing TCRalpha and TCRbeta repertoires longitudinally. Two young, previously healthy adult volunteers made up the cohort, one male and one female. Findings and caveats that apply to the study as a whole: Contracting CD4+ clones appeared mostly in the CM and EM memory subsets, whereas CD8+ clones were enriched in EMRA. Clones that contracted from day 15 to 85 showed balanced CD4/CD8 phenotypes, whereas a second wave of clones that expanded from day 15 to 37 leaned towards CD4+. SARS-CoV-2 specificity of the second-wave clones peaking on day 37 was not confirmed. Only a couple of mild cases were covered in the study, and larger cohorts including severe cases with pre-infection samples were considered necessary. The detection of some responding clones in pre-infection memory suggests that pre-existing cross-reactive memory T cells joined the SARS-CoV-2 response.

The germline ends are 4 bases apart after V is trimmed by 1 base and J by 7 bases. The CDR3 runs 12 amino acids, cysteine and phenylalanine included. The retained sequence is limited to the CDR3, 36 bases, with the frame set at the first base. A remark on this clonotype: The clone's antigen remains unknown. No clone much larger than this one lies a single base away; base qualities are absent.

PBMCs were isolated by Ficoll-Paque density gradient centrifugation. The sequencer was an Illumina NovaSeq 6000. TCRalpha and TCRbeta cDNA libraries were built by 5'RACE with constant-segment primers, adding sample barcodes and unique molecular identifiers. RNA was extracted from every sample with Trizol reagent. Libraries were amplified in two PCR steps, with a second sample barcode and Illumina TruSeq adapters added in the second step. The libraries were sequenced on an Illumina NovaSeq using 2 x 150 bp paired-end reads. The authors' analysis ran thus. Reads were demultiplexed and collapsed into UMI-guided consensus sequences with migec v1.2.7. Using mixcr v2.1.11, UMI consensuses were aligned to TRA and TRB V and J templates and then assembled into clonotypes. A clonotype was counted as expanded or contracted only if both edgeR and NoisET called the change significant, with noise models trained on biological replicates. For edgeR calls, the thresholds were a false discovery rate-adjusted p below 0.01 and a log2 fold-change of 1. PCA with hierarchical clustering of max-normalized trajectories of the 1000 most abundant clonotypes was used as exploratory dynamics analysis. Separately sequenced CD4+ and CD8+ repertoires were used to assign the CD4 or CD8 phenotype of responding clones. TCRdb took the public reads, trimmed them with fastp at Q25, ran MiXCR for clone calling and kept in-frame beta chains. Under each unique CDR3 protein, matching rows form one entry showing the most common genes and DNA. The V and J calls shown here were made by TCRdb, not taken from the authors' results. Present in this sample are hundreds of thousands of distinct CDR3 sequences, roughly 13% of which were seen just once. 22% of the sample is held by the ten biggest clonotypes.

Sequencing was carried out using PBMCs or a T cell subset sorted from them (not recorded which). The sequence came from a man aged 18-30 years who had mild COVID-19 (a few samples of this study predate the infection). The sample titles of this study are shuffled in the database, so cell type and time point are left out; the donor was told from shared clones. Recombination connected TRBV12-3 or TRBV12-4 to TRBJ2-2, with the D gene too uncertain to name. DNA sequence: TGTGCCAGCAGTTTAGGAGACGGGGAGCTGTTTTTT. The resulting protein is CASSLGDGELFF.